Presented here are 31 T cell receptor beta chains from one specimen sequenced in a study of patients and donors after allogeneic stem cell transplantation. TCRdb called the RT-PCR reads again in MiXCR, with one record for every CDR3 protein. The sample lists about 40,000 distinct CDR3 sequences, about 30% occurring once. The sample was blood, either unsorted or a sorted T cell fraction (not recorded which). These receptors all stem from a human donor who was either an allogeneic HSCT recipient or a stem cell or donor lymphocyte infusion donor (not recorded which). It is not recorded whose cells these are; they may come from a transplant donor.

This clonotype was seen only once. The chain links TRBV7-2 to TRBJ1-6; TRBD1 agrees at 11 bases. The ends lost 6 bases at V and 7 bases at J; junction bases unmatched: 8. This CDR3 comprises 16 residues. Germline V gene data show CDR1 as SGHTA and CDR2 as FQGNSA. CDR3 loop: CASSFRDRGLNSPLHF. In DNA, the CDR3 is TGTGCCAGCAGTTTTAGGGACAGGGGGTTGAATTCACCCCTCCACTTT.

This clonotype appeared a few times. As DNA, the CDR3 is TGTGCCAGCAGCACCGATAGTGAAAAACTGTTTTTT. Translating gives CASSTDSEKLFF. V gene TRBV5-6 combines with J gene TRBJ1-4, with unresolved D. V was trimmed by 4 bases and J by 7 bases, leaving 8 bases between them. Per germline, CDR1 SGHDT and CDR2 YYEEEE. This CDR3 region has 12 residues.

This clonotype was counted between two and nine times. The chain employs TRBV6-5 and TRBJ2-6; D is unresolved. There are 14 residues in the CDR3. CDR1 and CDR2 from the germline V gene are MNHEY and SVGAGI. V dropped 2 bases and J dropped 3 bases, with 5 bases sitting between them. Here the CDR3 DNA reads TGTGCCAGCAGTTACAGAGGTGGGGCCAACGTCCTGACTTTC. Its translation: CASSYRGGANVLTF.

The V gene is TRBV3-1, the J gene TRBJ2-4; D is perhaps TRBD1 (6 bases). CDR1 and CDR2 from the germline V gene are LGHDT and YNNKEL (reference sequence). The CDR3 is made up of 17 amino acids. V lost 2 bases, J lost 0 bases, and 14 bases lay in between. The CDR3, as DNA: TGTGCCAGCAGCCAACTGAAGGGGGATCTAGCCAAAAACATTCAGTACTTC. Its translation is CASSQLKGDLAKNIQYF.

The V call is TRBV9, the J call TRBJ2-7; a possible D gene is TRBD2 (6 bases). CDR3 length equals 15 residues. Per germline, CDR1 SGDLS and CDR2 YYNGEE. The germline V and J ends were trimmed by 0 bases and 2 bases, with 12 bases remaining between them. The CDR3 DNA reads as TGTGCCAGCAGCGTAGGTGGGGGGAGACCCTACGAGCAGTACTTC. Translation gives CASSVGGGRPYEQYF.

The V call is TRBV7-8, the J call TRBJ1-2; no firm D call. The CDR3 sequence is 13 residues long. Germline-derived CDR1 and CDR2 are SGHVS and FQNEAQ. Trimming pared 1 base from V and 5 bases from J, leaving 8 bases between. The CDR3 DNA sequence: TGTGCCAGCAGCTTAGTGTCAGGTTATGGCTACACCTTC. Its protein is CASSLVSGYGYTF. Complete variable domain (other parts from reference TRBV7-8 and TRBJ1-2): GAGVSQSPRYKVAKRGQDVALRCDPISGHVSLFWYQQALGQGPEFLTYFQNEAQLDKSGLPSDRFFAERPEGSVSTLKIQRTQQEDSAVYLCASSLVSGYGYTFGSGTRLTVV.

This clonotype was seen only a few times. CDR3 in amino acids: CASSLRPTGVNTEAFF. As DNA, the CDR3 is TGTGCCAGCAGTTTAAGGCCGACAGGAGTGAACACTGAAGCTTTCTTT. V gene TRBV28 combines with J gene TRBJ1-1, with D perhaps matching TRBD1 (6 bases). The CDR3 length is 16 residues. Trimming took 2 bases from V and 0 from J, leaving 13 bases between them. CDR1 and CDR2 from the germline V gene are MDHEN and SYDVKM.

This clonotype was detected many times. The J gene is TRBJ1-5, the V gene TRBV6-2 or TRBV6-3; D is uncertain. This CDR3 is built from 15 residues. V was trimmed by 4 bases and J by 5 bases, leaving 15 bases between them. Germline CDR1 and CDR2: MNHEY and SVGEGT. The CDR3 loop reads CASSWQAYSDQPQHF. The CDR3 region has the DNA TGTGCCAGCAGTTGGCAGGCTTACAGCGATCAGCCCCAGCATTTT.

This clonotype was detected a few times. V usage is TRBV29-1 and J usage is TRBJ2-7; D is perhaps TRBD1 (5 bases). Germline lookup yields CDR1 SQVTM and CDR2 ANQGSEA. Trimming pared 6 bases from V and 5 bases from J, leaving 17 bases between. CDR3 length: 13 residues. The chain's CDR3 is CSVKGRRAHEQYF. CDR3 nucleotide sequence: TGCAGCGTCAAAGGGCGCAGGGCCCACGAGCAGTACTTC.

The chain couples TRBV5-6 to TRBJ1-5, with TRBD1 identical over 8 bases. This CDR3 spans 18 amino acids. CDR1 is SGHDT and CDR2 is YYEEEE in the germline V gene. The junction had 12 bases not matched to a gene; V was cut back by 1 base and J by 3 bases. CDR3 sequence reads: CASSLRAVETGVNQPQHF. CDR3 DNA: TGTGCCAGCAGCTTGAGAGCGGTAGAGACAGGGGTCAATCAGCCCCAGCATTTT.

This chain links TRBV20-1 with TRBJ1-1, with D perhaps TRBD1 (5 bases). Germline V gene lookup returns CDR1 DFQATT and CDR2 SNEGSKA (reference sequence). Between the trimmed V and J ends, which lost 3 bases and 0 bases, there was a span of 14 bases. This CDR3 comprises 15 residues. The CDR3 here is CSARQAGRMNTEAFF. CDR3 DNA: TGCAGTGCTAGGCAGGCAGGGAGGATGAACACTGAAGCTTTCTTT.

This clonotype turned up a few times. This chain links TRBV3-2 with TRBJ1-5. TRBV3-2 is a listed pseudogene. This CDR3 contains 15 residues. The CDR3 DNA sequence: TGTGCCAGCAAGGTCAATTGTCACAGCAATCAGCCCCAGCATTTT. It codes for CASKVNCHSNQPQHF.

This clonotype has only a few counts. The gene calls are TRBV6-6 and TRBJ1-4; a weak D match, TRBD1 (6 bases). Germline V gene sequence: CDR1 MNHNY, CDR2 SVGAGI (reference sequence). This CDR3 is built from 15 residues. The V end was cut by 0 bases, the J end by 8 bases, with 13 bases between. CDR3 sequence: CASSYSIQGKEKLFF. In DNA, the CDR3 is TGTGCCAGCAGTTACTCCATACAGGGCAAGGAAAAACTGTTTTTT.

The chain is built from TRBV12-3 or TRBV12-4 and TRBJ1-2; D call uncertain. The CDR3 has 14 residues. With 2 bases removed from V and 0 bases from J, the gap between germline ends came to 7 bases. The CDR3 sequence is CASSLSGPNYGYTF. The CDR3 DNA follows: TGTGCCAGCAGTTTAAGCGGACCTAACTATGGCTACACCTTC.

V and J are TRBV28 and TRBJ1-1; no definite D call. Looked up from germline, CDR1 is MDHEN and CDR2 is SYDVKM. The CDR3 totals 16 residues. V was pared by 5 bases and J by 0 bases, with 16 bases between. DNA of the CDR3: TGTGCCAGCAGTACCGCGCGTAGAGGTATGAACACTGAAGCTTTCTTT. Protein product: CASSTARRGMNTEAFF.

The chain joins TRBV12-3 or TRBV12-4 to TRBJ1-2, with D tentatively TRBD1 (5 bases). The ends were cut back, 6 bases at V and 4 bases at J, with 12 bases in the middle. The CDR3 extends over 13 amino acids. DNA of the CDR3: TGTGCCAGCAGGGGGACGGTCCTCTATGGCTACACCTTC. Its protein product is CASRGTVLYGYTF.

The chain employs TRBV10-3 and TRBJ2-7; no definite D call. The V and J ends lost 4 bases and 6 bases respectively, with 7 bases between them. The CDR3 spans 11 residues. Germline V gene sequence: CDR1 ENHRY, CDR2 SYGVKD. The CDR3 is CAISASGEQYF. DNA for the CDR3: TGTGCCATCAGTGCCTCGGGCGAGCAGTACTTC.

The rearrangement joins TRBV18 to TRBJ1-1; no firm D call. The germline V and J ends were trimmed by 3 bases and 2 bases, with 7 bases remaining between them. The CDR3 runs to 13 residues. Looked up from germline, CDR1 is KGHSH and CDR2 is LQKENI. DNA for the CDR3: TGTGCCAGCTCACCCCAGGCCAACACTGAAGCTTTCTTT. This gives the protein CASSPQANTEAFF.

The chain combines TRBV6-2 or TRBV6-3 with TRBJ2-7; 10 nucleotides match TRBD2. The CDR3 totals 15 residues. Trimming removed 5 bases from V and 0 bases from J; junction bases left unmatched: 4. CDR1 is MNHEY, CDR2 SVGEGT, per germline. CDR3 amino acids: CASSDGLAVSYEQYF. Here the CDR3 DNA reads TGTGCCAGCAGTGACGGACTAGCGGTCTCCTACGAGCAGTACTTC.

This clonotype was counted at least ten times. The rearrangement uses TRBV27 and TRBJ1-5, with 9 bases that match TRBD1. V lost 7 bases and J lost 2; bases outside the gene matches: 9. The CDR3 totals 16 residues. Germline CDR1 MNHEY, CDR2 SMNVEV (reference sequence). The CDR3 is CASKISTGGGNQPQHF. In nucleotides, the CDR3 is TGTGCCAGCAAAATTTCTACAGGGGGCGGCAATCAGCCCCAGCATTTT.

This chain joins TRBV6-5 and TRBJ2-4; D possibly corresponds to TRBD1 (7 bases). V shed 7 bases and J shed 0 bases, with 16 bases lying between them. The germline V gene has CDR1 MNHEY and CDR2 SVGAGI. This CDR3 spans 16 amino acids. The CDR3 nucleotides are TGTGCCAGCACTGGAGGGGGCAGACAAGCCAAAAACATTCAGTACTTC. Amino acids: CASTGGGRQAKNIQYF.

As DNA, the CDR3 is TGTGCCAGCAGCTTCCGCCCCTACAATGAGCAGTTCTTC. It translates to CASSFRPYNEQFF. This chain connects TRBV5-6 to TRBJ2-1; D not resolved. Trimming cost V 2 bases and J 2 bases, with 5 bases left between them. The CDR3 covers 13 residues. Germline assignment: CDR1 SGHDT and CDR2 YYEEEE.

This clonotype was counted only a few times. The gene calls are TRBV25-1 and TRBJ2-7, with TRBD2 matching over 12 bases. The V gene end was trimmed by 3 bases and the J gene end by 6 bases; junction bases not matched to a gene: 9. This CDR3 has 16 amino acids. CDR1 is MGHDK, CDR2 SYGVNS, per germline. CDR3 protein: CASSDRTSGKLSEQYF. The CDR3 DNA sequence: TGTGCCAGCAGTGACCGGACTAGCGGGAAATTAAGCGAGCAGTACTTC.

The V and J genes are TRBV12-3 or TRBV12-4 and TRBJ1-6; D is undetermined. The germline V and J ends were trimmed by 2 bases and 8 bases, with 4 bases remaining between them. CDR3 size: 12 residues. CDR3 sequence (DNA): TGTGCCAGCAGTTTAATGGATTCACCCCTCCACTTT. Residues: CASSLMDSPLHF.

V usage is TRBV4-3 and J usage is TRBJ2-2; TRBD1 aligns across 7 bases. The ends lost 1 base at V and 4 bases at J; junction bases unmatched: 3. Per the germline V gene, CDR1 is LGHNA and CDR2 is YSLEER. This CDR3 region has 15 residues. CDR3 in DNA: TGCGCCAGCAGCCAAGTGACAGGGCCCACCGGGGAGCTGTTTTTT. It encodes CASSQVTGPTGELFF.

There are many counts of this clonotype. V and J are TRBV28 and TRBJ1-5; 8 bases are a match to TRBD1. Trimming removed 3 bases from V and 6 bases from J; junction bases left unmatched: 7. CDR3 length: 15 amino acids. In germline, CDR1 is MDHEN, CDR2 SYDVKM. Written as DNA, the CDR3 is TGTGCCAGCAGTTTTGGCAGGGGGCTTTTTCAGCCCCAGCATTTT. It codes for CASSFGRGLFQPQHF.

The chain couples TRBV29-1 to TRBJ2-7; perhaps D is TRBD1 or TRBD2 (5 bases each). The CDR3 spans 12 residues. The ends were cut back, 7 bases at V and 2 bases at J, with 12 bases in the middle. Germline CDR1 is SQVTM and CDR2 is ANQGSEA. The CDR3 nucleotides are TGCAGCGCTAGGGACGGGACCTACGAGCAGTACTTC. This sequence encodes CSARDGTYEQYF.

The chain couples TRBV5-1 to TRBJ2-5; D may be TRBD2 (7 bases). There are 14 residues in the CDR3. V was shortened by 1 base and J by 2 bases, with 9 bases between the two germline ends. Per germline, CDR1 SGHRS and CDR2 YFSETQ. The CDR3 coding sequence is TGCGCCAGCAGCTTGAGGGGGGGACAAGAGACCCAGTACTTC. Protein product: CASSLRGGQETQYF.

This clonotype was seen ten or more times. The rearrangement uses TRBV29-1 and TRBJ1-1; tentatively, D is TRBD1 (5 bases). CDR1 and CDR2 (germline): SQVTM, ANQGSEA. CDR3 length: 13 amino acids. The ends were cut back, 4 bases at V and 5 bases at J, with 14 bases in the middle. The CDR3 DNA sequence: TGCAGCGTTGTGGCCTGGGGGGGGACTGAAGCTTTCTTT. This codes for CSVVAWGGTEAFF.

The CDR3 coding sequence is TGTGCCAGCAGTCCCCGGGACAGGGTGCCAACTAATGAAAAACTGTTTTTT. Translated, it gives CASSPRDRVPTNEKLFF. V gene TRBV12-3 or TRBV12-4 combines with J gene TRBJ1-4; TRBD1 matches at 9 bases. The CDR3 is 17 amino acids. V lost 5 bases, J lost 0 bases, and 7 bases stayed unmatched.

This rearrangement joins TRBV4-2 to TRBJ2-1, with TRBD2 matching over 12 bases. Germline CDR1 reads LGHNA; CDR2 reads YNFKEQ. The CDR3 contains 20 residues. The V segment lost 4 bases and the J segment 2 bases; nucleotides outside the gene matches: 15. CDR3 nucleotides: TGTGCCAGCAGCCCGAAGTTAATAATGCTAGCGGGAGGGCCCTACAATGAGCAGTTCTTC. This encodes CASSPKLIMLAGGPYNEQFF.